This TCR beta chain was recorded in a study of OX40 agonist ivuxolimab in advanced cancers. V lost 5 bases to trimming and J lost 2 bases, with 14 bases between them. This CDR3 region has 15 residues. The germline V gene encodes CDR1 SGHAT and CDR2 FQNNGV. Method: immunoSEQ multiplex PCR; TCRdb's copy keeps in-frame clones and lacks some. The repertoire holds some 47,000 clones, with 80% as singletons. The sample here was CD4+ or CD8+ T cells sorted from blood, taken in a trial of the OX40 agonist ivuxolimab. This receptor was identified in an adult with an advanced solid tumor such as melanoma, head and neck, liver or kidney cancer. The V gene is TRBV11-2, the J gene TRBJ2-3, with D uncertain. CDR3 region: CASSPNDGPTDTQYF. The CDR3 nucleotides read TGTGCCAGCAGCCCCAACGACGGCCCCACAGATACGCAGTATTTT.